This T cell receptor beta chain derives from a study of T-cell memory formation after mild COVID-19. As for the study in general: The study found TCR clusters largely donor specific. Notes on the study in general: CD4+ clones that contracted lay mainly in CM and EM; CD8+ ones lay in EMRA.

CDR3 length equals 15 residues. The germline gives CDR1 SGHRS, CDR2 YFSETQ. Deletions cut 3 bases from V and 1 base from J, with 14 bases between. Researchers used 5'RACE with constant-segment primers to make TCR alpha and TCR beta cDNA libraries that carry sample barcodes and UMIs. TCRdb itself ran the 5' RACE reads through MiXCR, one entry per CDR3 protein. The sample contains 190,000 or so distinct CDR3 sequences, roughly 23% of which appear only once. Note on this clonotype: Its antigen is currently unknown.

The receptor was isolated from an adult woman who had mild COVID-19 (a few samples of this study predate the infection). Cell type and time point are not known. Source material: PBMCs or a T cell subset sorted from them (not recorded which). V and J are TRBV5-1 and TRBJ2-7, with D possibly being TRBD2 (5 bases). CDR3 DNA sequence: TGCGCCAGCAGCTATACGGCTAGCCCGTCCTACGAGCAGTACTTC. Its protein product is CASSYTASPSYEQYF.